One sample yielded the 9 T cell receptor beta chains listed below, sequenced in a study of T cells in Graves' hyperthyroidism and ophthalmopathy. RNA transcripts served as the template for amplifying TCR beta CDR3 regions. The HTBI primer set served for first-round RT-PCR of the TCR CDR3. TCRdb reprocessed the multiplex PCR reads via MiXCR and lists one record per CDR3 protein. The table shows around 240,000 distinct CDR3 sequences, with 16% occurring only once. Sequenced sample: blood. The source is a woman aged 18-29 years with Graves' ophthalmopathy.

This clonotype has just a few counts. The CDR3 reads CASSKTGGSRQPQHF. CDR3 in DNA: TGTGCCAGCAGCAAGACAGGGGGAAGTCGGCAGCCCCAGCATTTT. The chain recombines TRBV28 with TRBJ1-5; 9 positions match TRBD1. Germline lookup yields CDR1 MDHEN and CDR2 SYDVKM. J gave up 7 bases and V 6 bases, and 10 bases lay outside the gene matches. The CDR3 consists of 15 residues. Combining the CDR3 with reference TRBV28 and TRBJ1-5 gives the whole variable domain DVKVTQSSRYLVKRTGEKVFLECVQDMDHENMFWYRQDPGLGLRLIYFSYDVKMKEKGDIPEGYSVSREKKERFSLILESASTNQTSMYLCASSKTGGSRQPQHFGDGTRLSIL.

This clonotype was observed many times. The CDR3 spells CASSTAQGGYEQYF. CDR3 DNA sequence: TGTGCCAGCAGTACCGCCCAGGGGGGGTACGAGCAGTACTTC. The V and J genes are TRBV12-3 or TRBV12-4 and TRBJ2-7; tentatively, D is TRBD1 or TRBD2 (7 bases each). The CDR3 length is 14 residues. V was trimmed by 5 bases and J by 4 bases, leaving 15 bases between them.

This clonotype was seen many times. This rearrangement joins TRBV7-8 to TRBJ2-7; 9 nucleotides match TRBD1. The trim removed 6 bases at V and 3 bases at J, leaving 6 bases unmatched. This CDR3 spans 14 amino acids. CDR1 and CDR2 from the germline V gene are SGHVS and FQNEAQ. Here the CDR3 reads CASRFRDRDYEQYF. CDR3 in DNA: TGTGCCAGCAGATTCCGGGACAGGGACTACGAGCAGTACTTC. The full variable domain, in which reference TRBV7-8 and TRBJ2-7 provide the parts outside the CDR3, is GAGVSQSPRYKVAKRGQDVALRCDPISGHVSLFWYQQALGQGPEFLTYFQNEAQLDKSGLPSDRFFAERPEGSVSTLKIQRTQQEDSAVYLCASRFRDRDYEQYFGPGTRLTVT.

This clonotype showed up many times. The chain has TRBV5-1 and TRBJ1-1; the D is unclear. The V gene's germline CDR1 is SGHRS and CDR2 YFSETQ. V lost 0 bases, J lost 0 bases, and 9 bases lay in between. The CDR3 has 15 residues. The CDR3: CASSLGASMNTEAFF. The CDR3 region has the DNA TGCGCCAGCAGCTTGGGGGCGTCGATGAACACTGAAGCTTTCTTT. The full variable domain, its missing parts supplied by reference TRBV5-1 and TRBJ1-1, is KAGVTQTPRYLIKTRGQQVTLSCSPISGHRSVSWYQQTPGQGLQFLFEYFSETQRNKGNFPGRFSGRQFSNSRSEMNVSTLELGDSALYLCASSLGASMNTEAFFGQGTRLTVV.

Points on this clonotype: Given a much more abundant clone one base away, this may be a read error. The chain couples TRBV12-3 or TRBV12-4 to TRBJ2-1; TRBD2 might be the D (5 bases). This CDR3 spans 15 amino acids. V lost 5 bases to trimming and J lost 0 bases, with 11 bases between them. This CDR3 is CASSEEGNSYNEQFF. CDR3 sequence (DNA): TGTGCCAGCAGTGAAGAGGGAAACTCCTACAATGAGCAGTTCTTC.

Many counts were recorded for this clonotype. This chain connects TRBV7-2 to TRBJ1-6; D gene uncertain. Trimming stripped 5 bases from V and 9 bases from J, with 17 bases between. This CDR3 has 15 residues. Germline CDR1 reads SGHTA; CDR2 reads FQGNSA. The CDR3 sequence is CASSPIRGEGSPLHF. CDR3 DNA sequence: TGTGCCAGCAGCCCGATCCGGGGAGAAGGTTCACCCCTCCACTTT.

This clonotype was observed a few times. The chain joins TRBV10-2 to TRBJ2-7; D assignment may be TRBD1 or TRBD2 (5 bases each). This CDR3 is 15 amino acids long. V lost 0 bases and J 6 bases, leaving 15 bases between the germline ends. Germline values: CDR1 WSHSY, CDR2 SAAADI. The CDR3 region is CASSESGGEVSEQYF. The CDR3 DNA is TGCGCCAGCAGTGAGTCTGGGGGAGAGGTGTCCGAGCAGTACTTC.

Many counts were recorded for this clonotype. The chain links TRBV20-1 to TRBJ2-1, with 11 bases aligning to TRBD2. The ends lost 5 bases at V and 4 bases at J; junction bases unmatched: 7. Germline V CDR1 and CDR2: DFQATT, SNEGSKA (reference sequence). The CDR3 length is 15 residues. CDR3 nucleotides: TGCAGTGCTCACCGTCGGACTAGCGGGTACAATGAGCAGTTCTTC. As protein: CSAHRRTSGYNEQFF.

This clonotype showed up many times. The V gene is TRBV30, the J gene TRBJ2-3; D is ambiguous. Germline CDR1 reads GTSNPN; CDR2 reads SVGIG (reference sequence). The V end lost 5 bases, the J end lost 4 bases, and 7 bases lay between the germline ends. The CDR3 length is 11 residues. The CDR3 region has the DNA TGTGCCTGGGCGCTCCCAGATACGCAGTATTTT. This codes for CAWALPDTQYF. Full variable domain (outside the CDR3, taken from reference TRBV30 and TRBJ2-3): SQTIHQWPATLVQPVGSPLSLECTVEGTSNPNLYWYRQAAGRGLQLLFYSVGIGQISSEVPQNLSASRPQDRQFILSSKKLLLSDSGFYLCAWALPDTQYFGPGTRLTVL.